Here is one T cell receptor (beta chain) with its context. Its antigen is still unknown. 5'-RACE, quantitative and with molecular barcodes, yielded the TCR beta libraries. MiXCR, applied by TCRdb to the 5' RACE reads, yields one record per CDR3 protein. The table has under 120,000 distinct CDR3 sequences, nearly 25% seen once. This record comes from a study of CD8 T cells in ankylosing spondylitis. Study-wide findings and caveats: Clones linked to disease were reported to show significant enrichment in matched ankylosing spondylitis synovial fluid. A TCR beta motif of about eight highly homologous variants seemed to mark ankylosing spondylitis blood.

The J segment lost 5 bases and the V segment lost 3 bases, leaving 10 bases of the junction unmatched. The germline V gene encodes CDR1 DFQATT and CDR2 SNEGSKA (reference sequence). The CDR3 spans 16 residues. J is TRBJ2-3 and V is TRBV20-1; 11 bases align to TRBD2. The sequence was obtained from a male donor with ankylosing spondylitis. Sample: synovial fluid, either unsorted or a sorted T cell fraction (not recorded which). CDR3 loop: CSASGFELAGVDTQYF. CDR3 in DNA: TGCAGTGCTAGTGGGTTTGAACTAGCGGGAGTAGATACGCAGTATTTT.